This T cell receptor beta chain was identified in a study of regulatory T cells in long-lasting Graves disease. Overall study results and limits: There was favoring of TRBV28, TRBJ1-2 and TRBJ2-5 in persistent disease. Between persistent patients, a few thousand public clonotypes were shared, exceeding the 966 shared between new patients.

CDR3 length: 14 amino acids. Germline V gene lookup returns CDR1 MNHNS and CDR2 SASEGT. As to this clonotype: Its specificity is not known. A much larger clone differs from this one at a single base, so this may be a read error.

Library construction for TCR beta used iRepertoire HTBI primers and Arm-PCR of CDR3 regions. In the source study's methods: Among the samples, some 68 TRBV and approximately 13 TRBJ segments were identified. One entry per CDR3 protein results from TCRdb running MiXCR on the multiplex PCR reads. The V and J calls come from TCRdb's annotation, not from the publication. This sample has 300,000 to 350,000 distinct CDR3 sequences, with roughly 21% found just once. Time point meaning: persistent/refractory GD, antithyroid drugs over 5 years with positive TRAb. Making the TCR library involved RNA that had been extracted from PBMCs.

This TCR was sampled from a female donor with Graves disease. The starting material was peripheral blood mononuclear cells (PBMCs), obtained when the disease was refractory, from a patient treated with antithyroid drugs. The V call is TRBV6-1, the J call TRBJ1-2; possible D gene TRBD1, 6 bases. This chain's CDR3 is CASRAGQPNYGCTF. CDR3 nucleotides: TGTGCCAGCAGAGCCGGACAGCCCAACTATGGCTGCACCTTC.